The rows below give T cell receptor beta chains drawn from one sample of a study of blood T cell repertoires in COVID-19. This table comes from immunoSEQ multiplex PCR, and its TCRdb copy is limited to in-frame clones, with some not included. The table includes approximately 70,000 clones, about nine tenths detected once. The sample was peripheral blood. Source of these receptors: a young woman with acute or convalescent COVID-19. Each CDR3 is given with its conserved first and last residue. Each record gives: V gene, J gene, CDR3 protein.

>TRBV9|TRBJ2-2
CASSAPTNTGELFF
>TRBV30|TRBJ2-7
CAWSAGNPYEQYF
>TRBV2|TRBJ1-5
CASTDQGFNQPQHF
>TRBV19|TRBJ2-2
CASSSWKAGTGELFF
>TRBV24-1|TRBJ2-1
CATSDSRGPYNEQFF
>TRBV5-1|TRBJ1-1
CASSWTVGGRQNMNTEAFF
>TRBV5-5|TRBJ2-2
CASSSRTSGRADGELFF
>TRBV7-4|TRBJ2-7
CASSPRQGARREQYF
>TRBV28|TRBJ2-3
CATGRAGGADTQYF
>TRBV10-3|TRBJ2-1
CAISEPSGQYNEQFF
>TRBV30|TRBJ1-1
CAWSSRTGNTEAFF
>TRBV2|TRBJ1-1
CASSERGGAMNTEAFF
>TRBV4-2|TRBJ1-3
CASRLNRGSGNTIYF
>TRBV27|TRBJ1-2
CASSRGPADYGYTF
>TRBV14|TRBJ2-1
CASSQETIYNEQFF
>TRBV7-2|TRBJ2-2
CASSLSGGAHGELFF
>TRBV4-3|TRBJ2-1
CASSQDRAGGRHEQFF
>TRBV28|TRBJ1-4
CASSTSTNEKLFF
>TRBV7-9|TRBJ2-7
CASSLGGQGYEQYF
>TRBV5-6|TRBJ2-3
CASSLFDLEADTQYF